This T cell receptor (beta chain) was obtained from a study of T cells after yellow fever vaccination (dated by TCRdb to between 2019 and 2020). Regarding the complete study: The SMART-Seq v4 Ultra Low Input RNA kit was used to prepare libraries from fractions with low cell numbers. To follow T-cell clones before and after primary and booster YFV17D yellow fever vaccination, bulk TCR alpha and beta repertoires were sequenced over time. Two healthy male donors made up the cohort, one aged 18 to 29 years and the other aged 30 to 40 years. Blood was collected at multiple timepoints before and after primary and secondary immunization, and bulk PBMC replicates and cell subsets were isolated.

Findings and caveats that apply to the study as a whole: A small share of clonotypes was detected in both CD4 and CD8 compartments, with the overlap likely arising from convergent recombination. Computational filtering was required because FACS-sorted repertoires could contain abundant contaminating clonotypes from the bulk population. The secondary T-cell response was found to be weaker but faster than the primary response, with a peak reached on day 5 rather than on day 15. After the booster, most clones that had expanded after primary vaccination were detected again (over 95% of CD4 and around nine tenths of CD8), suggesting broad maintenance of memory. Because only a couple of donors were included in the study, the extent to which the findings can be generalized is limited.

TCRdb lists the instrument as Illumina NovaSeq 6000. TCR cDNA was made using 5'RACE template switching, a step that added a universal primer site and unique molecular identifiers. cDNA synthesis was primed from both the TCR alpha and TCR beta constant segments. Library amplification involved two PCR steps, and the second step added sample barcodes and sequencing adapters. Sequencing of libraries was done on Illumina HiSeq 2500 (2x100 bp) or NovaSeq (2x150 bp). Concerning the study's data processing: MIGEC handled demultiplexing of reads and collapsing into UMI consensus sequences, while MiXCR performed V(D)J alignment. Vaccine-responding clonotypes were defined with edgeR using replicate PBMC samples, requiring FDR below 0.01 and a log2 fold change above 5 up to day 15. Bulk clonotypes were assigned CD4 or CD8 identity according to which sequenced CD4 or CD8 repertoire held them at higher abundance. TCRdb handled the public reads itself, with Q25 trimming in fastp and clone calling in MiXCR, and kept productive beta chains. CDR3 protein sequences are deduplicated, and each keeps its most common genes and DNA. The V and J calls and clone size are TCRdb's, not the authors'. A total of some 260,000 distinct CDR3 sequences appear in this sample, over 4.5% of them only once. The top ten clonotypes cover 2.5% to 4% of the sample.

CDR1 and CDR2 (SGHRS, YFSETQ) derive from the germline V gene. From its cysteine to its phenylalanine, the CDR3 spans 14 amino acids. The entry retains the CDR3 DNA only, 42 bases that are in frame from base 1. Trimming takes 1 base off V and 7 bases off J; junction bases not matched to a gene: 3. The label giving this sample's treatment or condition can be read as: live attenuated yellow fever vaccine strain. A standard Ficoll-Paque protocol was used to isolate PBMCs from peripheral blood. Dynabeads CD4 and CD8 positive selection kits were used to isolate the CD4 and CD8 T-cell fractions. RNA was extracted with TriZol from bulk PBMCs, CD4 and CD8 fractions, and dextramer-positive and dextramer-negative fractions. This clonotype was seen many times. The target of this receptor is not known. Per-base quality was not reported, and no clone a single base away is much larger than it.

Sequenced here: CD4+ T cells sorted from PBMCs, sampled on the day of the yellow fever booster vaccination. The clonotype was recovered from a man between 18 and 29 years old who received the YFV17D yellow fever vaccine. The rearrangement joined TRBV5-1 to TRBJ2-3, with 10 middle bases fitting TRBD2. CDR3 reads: CASSLTSGVHTQYF. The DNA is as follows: TGCGCCAGCAGCTTGACTAGCGGGGTACATACGCAGTATTTT.